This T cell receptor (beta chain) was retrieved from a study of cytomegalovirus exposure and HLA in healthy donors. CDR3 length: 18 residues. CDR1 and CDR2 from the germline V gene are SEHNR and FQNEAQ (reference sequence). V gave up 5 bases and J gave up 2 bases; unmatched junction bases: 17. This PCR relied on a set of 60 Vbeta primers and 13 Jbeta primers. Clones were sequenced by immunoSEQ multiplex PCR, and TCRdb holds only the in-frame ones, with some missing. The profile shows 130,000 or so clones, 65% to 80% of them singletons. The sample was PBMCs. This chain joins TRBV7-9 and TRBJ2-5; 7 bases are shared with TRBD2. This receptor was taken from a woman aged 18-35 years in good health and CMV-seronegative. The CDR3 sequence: CASSPQDLLADEQETQYF. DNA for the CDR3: TGTGCCAGCAGCCCCCAAGACCTTCTAGCGGATGAACAAGAGACCCAGTACTTC.